These T cell receptor beta chains were read from a single sample in a study of patients and donors after allogeneic stem cell transplantation. TCRdb passed the RT-PCR reads through MiXCR, listing each CDR3 protein once. The sample consists of 100,000 to 130,000 distinct CDR3 sequences, approximately 40% of them appearing once. The sequenced sample was blood, either unsorted or a sorted T cell fraction (not recorded which). The receptor set was obtained from a human donor who was either an allogeneic HSCT recipient or a stem cell or donor lymphocyte infusion donor (not recorded which). It is not recorded whose cells these are; they may come from a transplant donor. The conserved cysteine and the conserved F or W are not part of the CDR3 here.

j_call v_call cdr3_aa
TRBJ2-1 TRBV7-2 ASSLAGWGVFEQF
TRBJ1-1 TRBV20-1 SARDYGWRGAGNTEAF
TRBJ2-1 TRBV12-3/TRBV12-4 ASRGTVVDEQF
TRBJ1-2 TRBV20-1 SASEGGAYGYT
TRBJ1-1 TRBV18 ASSPGQGRPYEAF
TRBJ1-5 TRBV18 ASSPDRVDQPQH
TRBJ2-7 TRBV20-1 SARAGTRPRVEQY
TRBJ1-3 TRBV7-2 ASSPQGRLGNTIY
TRBJ1-1 TRBV7-9 ASSSTGVTEAF
TRBJ1-1 TRBV15 ATSRQRNTEAF
TRBJ1-1 TRBV7-2 ASSRTAIFTEAF
TRBJ2-1 TRBV25-1 ASSDRGPYNEQF
TRBJ1-1 TRBV4-1 ASSLTRVMNTEAF
TRBJ2-4 TRBV6-6 ASSAVGENIQY
TRBJ2-1 TRBV18 ASLQSSYNEQF
TRBJ1-5 TRBV6-2/TRBV6-3 ASSYSGGGQPQH
TRBJ2-7 TRBV3-1 ASSQATRGEQY
TRBJ2-1 TRBV20-1 SARGLPSLTSYNEQF
TRBJ2-6 TRBV24-1 ATSDFASGANVLT
TRBJ1-1 TRBV6-5 ASSYSRVQGLTEAF
TRBJ2-2 TRBV7-3 ASSLHTGGELF
TRBJ1-1 TRBV4-3 ASSQGRGRNTEAF
TRBJ1-1 TRBV12-3/TRBV12-4 ASSLTDTSAF
TRBJ2-1 TRBV28 ASSDGLADNEQF
TRBJ2-5 TRBV7-9 ASSLQTGEETQY
TRBJ2-1 TRBV20-1 SAPGTPADNEQF
TRBJ2-3 TRBV6-2/TRBV6-3 ASSRASGTFPDTQY
TRBJ1-1 TRBV29-1 SAVFNTEAF
TRBJ2-7 TRBV5-1 ASSLGQGALYEQY
TRBJ1-1 TRBV7-8 ASSFSRGYTEAF
TRBJ2-4 TRBV7-9 ASSLAPGGENIQY
TRBJ1-2 TRBV6-2/TRBV6-3 ASSYEVVGDGYT
TRBJ2-1 TRBV4-3 ASSRAGLAGNNEQF
TRBJ1-1 TRBV12-3/TRBV12-4 ASSLNAWGAQNTEAF
TRBJ1-2 TRBV7-2 ASSFVGTNYGYT
TRBJ1-4 TRBV20-1 SATRDRAIEKLF
TRBJ1-1 TRBV15 ATSRSSRNTEAF